This T cell receptor beta chain was captured by sequencing in a study of T cell responses to AZD1222 COVID-19 vaccine. Study in general: Second doses at about 4 or about 12 weeks were pooled. Whole-study findings and limits: Donors were chiefly white British, with a greater number of females, and clonal diversity was perhaps underestimated. Baseline seropositivity characterized only a handful of AZD1222 recipients. With dominance at 160-218 and 743-854, vaccine-associated CD4 TCRs spanned spike.

CDR1 MGHRA and CDR2 YSYEKL come from the germline V gene. The CDR3 has 13 amino acids. Trimming pared 1 base from V and 2 bases from J, leaving 5 bases between. Remarks on this clone: The antigen remains undetermined.

Profiling relied on immunoSEQ multiplex PCR, and the TCRdb table lists in-frame clones only, not all of them. Among about 100,000 clones, approximately 87% were seen once, and the ten largest hold about 16%. This TCR was sampled from an adult in good health. The sequencing here drew on peripheral blood, taken on day 0 of AZD1222 vaccination. The V call is TRBV4-1, the J call TRBJ1-2, with D uncertain. The CDR3 DNA is TGCGCCAGCAGCCAAGTTACGAACTATGGCTACACCTTC. Amino acids: CASSQVTNYGYTF.